This TCR beta chain came from a study of glioma-infiltrating T cells after dendritic cell vaccination. Study-level background: Patients received autologous tumor lysate-pulsed dendritic cell vaccination between the early 2000s and the early 2010s.

Documented time point: after dendritic cell vaccination, including at tumor progression/relapse. Germline V gives CDR1 LNHNV, CDR2 YYDKDF (reference sequence). V lost 0 bases to trimming and J lost 7 bases, with 19 bases between them. The CDR3 covers 17 residues. Produced via immunoSEQ multiplex PCR; TCRdb's table is partial and in-frame only. The sample records about 90,000 clones, roughly four fifths being singletons. This chain joins TRBV15 and TRBJ2-4; D might be TRBD2 (6 bases). The sequence was collected from a human donor with glioblastoma. Sample: blood, taken after dendritic cell vaccination. In nucleotides, the CDR3 is TGTGCCACCAGCAGAGAGAGGGAGGCGCAAAGATGGAACATTCAGTACTTC. Its translation is CATSREREAQRWNIQYF.